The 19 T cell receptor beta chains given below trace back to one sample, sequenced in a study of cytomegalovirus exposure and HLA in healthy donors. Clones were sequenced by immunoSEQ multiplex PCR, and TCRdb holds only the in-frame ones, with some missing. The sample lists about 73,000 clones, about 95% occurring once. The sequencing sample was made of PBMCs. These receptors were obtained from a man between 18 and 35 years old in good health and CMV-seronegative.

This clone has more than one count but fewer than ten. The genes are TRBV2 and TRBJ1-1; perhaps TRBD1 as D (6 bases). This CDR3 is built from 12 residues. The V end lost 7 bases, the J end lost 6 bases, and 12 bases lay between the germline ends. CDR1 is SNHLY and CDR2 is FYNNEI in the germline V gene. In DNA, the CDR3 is TGTGCCAGCACGACCAGGGGTGCTGAAGCTTTCTTT. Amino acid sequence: CASTTRGAEAFF. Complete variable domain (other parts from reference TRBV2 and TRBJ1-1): EPEVTQTPSHQVTQMGQEVILRCVPISNHLYFYWYRQILGQKVEFLVSFYNNEISEKSEIFDDQFSVERPDGSNFTLKIRSTKLEDSAMYFCASTTRGAEAFFGQGTRLTVV.

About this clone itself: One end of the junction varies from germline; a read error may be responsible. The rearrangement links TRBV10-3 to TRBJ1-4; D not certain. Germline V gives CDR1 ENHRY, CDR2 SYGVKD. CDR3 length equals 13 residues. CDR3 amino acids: CASLGGQELMSDF. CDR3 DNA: TGTGCCAGCCTAGGAGGTCAGGAGCTAATGTCCGATTTT.

The CDR3 sequence is CASSVPGQPSSYTF. The DNA for the CDR3 is TGCGCCAGCAGCGTTCCGGGACAGCCCTCAAGCTACACCTTC. The rearrangement joins TRBV5-1 to TRBJ1-2; 7 nucleotides match TRBD1. Losses at the gene ends were 4 bases for V and 9 bases for J; bases not matched to a gene: 12. The germline CDR1 and CDR2 sequences are SGHRS and YFSETQ. The CDR3 runs to 14 residues.

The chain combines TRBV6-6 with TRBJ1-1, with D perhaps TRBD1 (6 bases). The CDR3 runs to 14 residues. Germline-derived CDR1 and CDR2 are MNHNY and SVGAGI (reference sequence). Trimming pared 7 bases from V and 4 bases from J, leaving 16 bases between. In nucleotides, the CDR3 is TGTGCCAGCAAGGAGGGGGGGGCGACCACTGAAGCTTTCTTT. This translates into CASKEGGATTEAFF.

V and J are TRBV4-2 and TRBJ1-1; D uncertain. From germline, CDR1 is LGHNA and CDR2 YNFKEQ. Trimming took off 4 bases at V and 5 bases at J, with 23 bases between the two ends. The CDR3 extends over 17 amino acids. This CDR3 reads CASSPSVGLGLRTEAFF. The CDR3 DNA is TGTGCCAGCAGCCCCTCCGTGGGTTTAGGTCTGAGGACTGAAGCTTTCTTT.

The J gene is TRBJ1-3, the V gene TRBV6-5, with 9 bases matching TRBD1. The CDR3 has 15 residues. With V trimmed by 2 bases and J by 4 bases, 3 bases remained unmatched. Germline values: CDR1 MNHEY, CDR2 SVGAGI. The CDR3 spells CASSYGTGSGNTIYF. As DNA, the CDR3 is TGTGCCAGCAGTTACGGGACAGGGTCAGGAAACACCATATATTTT.

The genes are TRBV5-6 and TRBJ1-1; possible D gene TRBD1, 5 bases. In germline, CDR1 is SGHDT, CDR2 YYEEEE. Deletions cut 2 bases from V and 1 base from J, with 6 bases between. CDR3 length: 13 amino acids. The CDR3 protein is CASSFQGNTEAFF. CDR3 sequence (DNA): TGTGCCAGCAGCTTCCAGGGGAACACTGAAGCTTTCTTT.

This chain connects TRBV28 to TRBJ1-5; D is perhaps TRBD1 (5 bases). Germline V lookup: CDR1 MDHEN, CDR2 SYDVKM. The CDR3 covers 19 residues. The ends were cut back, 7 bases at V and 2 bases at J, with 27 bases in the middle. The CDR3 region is CASKWGVVGGGVGNQPQHF. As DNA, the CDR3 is TGTGCCAGCAAATGGGGAGTAGTGGGGGGGGGAGTGGGCAATCAGCCCCAGCATTTT.

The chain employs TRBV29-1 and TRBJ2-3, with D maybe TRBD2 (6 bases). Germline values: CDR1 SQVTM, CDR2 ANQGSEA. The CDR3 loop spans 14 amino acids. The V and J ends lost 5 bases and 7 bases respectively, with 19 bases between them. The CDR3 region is CSVSQVEGGNTQYF. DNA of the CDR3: TGCAGCGTTTCACAGGTAGAGGGAGGAAATACGCAGTATTTT.

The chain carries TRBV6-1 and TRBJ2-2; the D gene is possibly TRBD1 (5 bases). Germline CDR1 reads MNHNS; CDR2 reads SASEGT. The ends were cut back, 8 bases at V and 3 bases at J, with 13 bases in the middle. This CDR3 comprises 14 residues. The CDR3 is CASSRVADTGELFF. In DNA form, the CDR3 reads TGTGCCAGCTCCAGGGTGGCGGACACCGGGGAGCTGTTTTTT.

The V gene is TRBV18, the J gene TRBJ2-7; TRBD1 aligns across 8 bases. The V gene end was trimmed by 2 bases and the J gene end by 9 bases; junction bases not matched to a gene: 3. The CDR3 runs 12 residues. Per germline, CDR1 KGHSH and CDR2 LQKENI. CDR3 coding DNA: TGTGCCAGCTCACCAGGACAGGGCGCGCAGTACTTC. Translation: CASSPGQGAQYF.

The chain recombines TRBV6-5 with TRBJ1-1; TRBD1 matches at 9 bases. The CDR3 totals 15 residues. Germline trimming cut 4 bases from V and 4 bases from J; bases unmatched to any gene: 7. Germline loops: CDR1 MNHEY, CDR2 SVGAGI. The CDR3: CASSSYRGLPTEAFF. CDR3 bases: TGTGCCAGCAGTTCCTACAGGGGGCTGCCCACTGAAGCTTTCTTT.

In DNA, the CDR3 is TGTGCCACCAGCAGGGTTTCGACAGGGTCTGAAGCTTTCTTT. Amino acids: CATSRVSTGSEAFF. The V and J genes are TRBV15 and TRBJ1-1, with 7 bases matching TRBD1. Unmatched junction bases numbered 7, after V lost 3 bases and J lost 6 bases. CDR1 is LNHNV and CDR2 is YYDKDF in the germline V gene (reference sequence). CDR3 length: 14 residues.

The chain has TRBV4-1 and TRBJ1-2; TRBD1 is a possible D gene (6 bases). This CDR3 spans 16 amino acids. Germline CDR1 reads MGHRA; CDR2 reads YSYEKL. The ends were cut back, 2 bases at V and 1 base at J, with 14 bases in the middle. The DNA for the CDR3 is TGCGCCAGCAGCCAATTTTCCGGACAGCTTAACTATGGCTACACCTTC. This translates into CASSQFSGQLNYGYTF.

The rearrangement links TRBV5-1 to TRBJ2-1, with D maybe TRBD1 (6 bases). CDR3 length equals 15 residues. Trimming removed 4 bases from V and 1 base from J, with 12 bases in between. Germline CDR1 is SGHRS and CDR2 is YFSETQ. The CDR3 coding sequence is TGCGCCAGCAGCCTAGCACAGGGATCCTACAATGAGCAGTTCTTC. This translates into CASSLAQGSYNEQFF.

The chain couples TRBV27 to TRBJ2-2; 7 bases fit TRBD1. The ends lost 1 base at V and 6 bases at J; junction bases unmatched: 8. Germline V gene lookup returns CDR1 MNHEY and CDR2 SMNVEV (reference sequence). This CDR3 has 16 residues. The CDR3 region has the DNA TGTGCCAGCAGTTTATTGACAGGGCTGAGTCCCGGGGAGCTGTTTTTT. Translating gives CASSLLTGLSPGELFF.

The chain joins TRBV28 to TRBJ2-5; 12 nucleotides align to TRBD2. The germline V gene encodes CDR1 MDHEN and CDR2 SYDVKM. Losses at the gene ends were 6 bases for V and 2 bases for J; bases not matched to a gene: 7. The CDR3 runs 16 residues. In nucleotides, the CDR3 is TGTGCCAGCAGCCCTCCGGGACTAGCGGGTCAAGAGACCCAGTACTTC. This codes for CASSPPGLAGQETQYF.

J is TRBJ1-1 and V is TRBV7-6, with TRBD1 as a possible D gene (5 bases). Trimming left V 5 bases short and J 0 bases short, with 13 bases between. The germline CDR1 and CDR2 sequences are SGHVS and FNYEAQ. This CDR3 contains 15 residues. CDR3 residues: CASSLTGLMNTEAFF. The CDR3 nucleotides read TGTGCCAGCAGCCTGACGGGACTGATGAACACTGAAGCTTTCTTT.

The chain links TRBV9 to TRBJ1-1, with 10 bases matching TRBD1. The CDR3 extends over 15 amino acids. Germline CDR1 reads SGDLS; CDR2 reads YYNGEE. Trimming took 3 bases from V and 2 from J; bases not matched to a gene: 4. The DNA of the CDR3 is TGTGCCAGCAGCGCAGAGACAGGGGGCAACACTGAAGCTTTCTTT. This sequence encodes CASSAETGGNTEAFF.